The next 20 T cell receptor beta chains were all read from a single sample in a study of shared clonotypes between healthy human individuals. Sequencing was performed with immunoSEQ multiplex PCR; in TCRdb, only in-frame clones are kept and a portion is missing. The table includes 2,500,000 or so clones, approximately 94% detected once. Sequencing was carried out using naive CD4+ T cells sorted from blood. The subset is: CD45RA+ positively selected. The receptors here all came from a man aged 18 to 29 in good health.

The J gene is TRBJ2-1, the V gene TRBV6-5; 14 nucleotides match TRBD2. Trimming at V came to 7 bases and at J to 9 bases, leaving 5 bases not matched to a gene. The CDR3 is 14 amino acids. Germline assignment: CDR1 MNHEY and CDR2 SVGAGI. CDR3 protein: CASKTSGGVGEQFF. The DNA for the CDR3 is TGTGCCAGCAAGACTAGCGGGGGGGTGGGTGAGCAGTTCTTC.

V and J are TRBV7-2 and TRBJ2-7, with a tentative D call TRBD2 (5 bases). The CDR3 totals 14 residues. Germline CDR1 and CDR2: SGHTA and FQGNSA. V lost 1 base and J lost 6, with 13 bases in between. The CDR3 is CASSLEPKRSEQYF. CDR3 sequence (DNA): TGTGCCAGCAGCTTAGAGCCTAAGCGGAGCGAGCAGTACTTC.

The chain is built from TRBV19 and TRBJ1-2; D gene ambiguous. Trimming cost V 5 bases and J 0 bases, with 10 bases left between them. Germline lookup yields CDR1 LNHDA and CDR2 SQIVND (reference sequence). This CDR3 spans 14 amino acids. CDR3 sequence reads: CASSSTYTNYGYTF. CDR3 DNA sequence: TGTGCCAGTAGTTCGACATACACTAACTATGGCTACACCTTC.

The count of this clone is one. This sequence joins TRBV21-1 and TRBJ1-2. TRBV21-1 is recorded as a pseudogene. This CDR3 has 16 amino acids. Here the CDR3 DNA reads TGTGCCAGCAGCAAAGTTGGAGGGCGGGAGCTCTATGGCTACACCTTC. This sequence encodes CASSKVGGRELYGYTF.

For this clone: The junction does not match germline at one end; this may be a read error. V and J are TRBV6-6 and TRBJ2-3; the D is unclear. The CDR3 is 13 amino acids. Germline lookup yields CDR1 MNHNY and CDR2 SVGAGI (reference sequence). The CDR3 protein is CASSFPSRDTQYF. In nucleotides, the CDR3 is TGTGCCAGCAGCTTCCCAAGCAGAGATACGCAGTATTTT.

The rearrangement joins TRBV5-4 to TRBJ2-2; the match to TRBD1 covers 9 bases. V lost 2 bases to trimming and J lost 6 bases; unmatched junction nucleotides: 5. This CDR3 contains 15 residues. Germline V gives CDR1 SGHNT, CDR2 YYREEE (reference sequence). The CDR3 sequence: CASSLQGAGAGELFF. CDR3 coding DNA: TGTGCCAGCAGCTTACAGGGGGCGGGCGCCGGGGAGCTGTTTTTT.

As concerns this clone: This specimen includes other DNA sequences encoding the same CDR3. V and J are TRBV18 and TRBJ2-7; 9 nucleotides line up with TRBD1. Germline CDR1 and CDR2: KGHSH and LQKENI. This CDR3 is built from 12 residues. The trim removed 5 bases at V and 4 bases at J, leaving 0 bases unmatched. This CDR3 reads CASSGQGYEQYF. In nucleotides, the CDR3 is TGTGCCAGCTCAGGACAGGGGTACGAGCAGTACTTC.

The V and J genes are TRBV5-8 and TRBJ1-5; 7 bases agree with TRBD1. Germline assignment: CDR1 SGHTS and CDR2 YDEGEE. Trimming at V came to 2 bases and at J to 0 bases, leaving 5 bases not matched to a gene. The CDR3 contains 16 residues. The CDR3, as DNA: TGTGCCAGCAGCTTAGAACAGGGGAATAGCAATCAGCCCCAGCATTTT. It yields the protein CASSLEQGNSNQPQHF. The entire variable domain, with the rest obtained from reference TRBV5-8 and TRBJ1-5, is as follows: EAGVTQSPTHLIKTRGQQATLRCSPISGHTSVYWYQQALGLGLQFLLWYDEGEERNRGNFPPRFSGRQFPNYSSELNVNALELEDSALYLCASSLEQGNSNQPQHFGDGTRLSIL.

The V and J genes are TRBV6-1 and TRBJ1-5; 7 bases are shared with TRBD1. CDR1 MNHNS and CDR2 SASEGT come from the germline V gene. The V and J ends lost 4 bases and 7 bases, in that order; junction bases with no gene match: 10. The CDR3 covers 15 residues. CDR3 protein: CASSAVRQGDQPQHF. CDR3 sequence (DNA): TGTGCCAGCAGTGCGGTGAGACAGGGCGACCAGCCCCAGCATTTT.

The rearrangement links TRBV11-2 to TRBJ2-1; tentatively, D is TRBD2 (7 bases). Looked up from germline, CDR1 is SGHAT and CDR2 is FQNNGV. The CDR3 totals 16 residues. V dropped 5 bases and J dropped 5 bases, with 19 bases sitting between them. The CDR3 loop reads CASSPRGTTGHNEQFF. The DNA of the CDR3 is TGTGCCAGCAGCCCAAGGGGGACTACGGGACACAATGAGCAGTTCTTC.

The V and J genes are TRBV5-8 and TRBJ1-2; D is possibly TRBD1 (6 bases). CDR1 and CDR2 from the germline V gene are SGHTS and YDEGEE. V was trimmed by 4 bases and J by 2 bases, leaving 15 bases between them. The CDR3 covers 15 residues. Here the CDR3 reads CASSSPGHGNYGYTF. The CDR3 nucleotides read TGTGCCAGCAGCAGCCCGGGACACGGAAACTATGGCTACACCTTC.

The chain recombines TRBV25-1 with TRBJ1-2; 8 bases agree with TRBD1. Germline values: CDR1 MGHDK, CDR2 SYGVNS. V dropped 7 bases and J dropped 3; count of bases not matched to a gene: 10. This CDR3 contains 15 residues. CDR3 in DNA: TGTGCCAGCACCGAGGGTCAGGGGGCTGACTATGGCTACACCTTC. Protein: CASTEGQGADYGYTF.

This chain joins TRBV6-5 and TRBJ1-1; no definite D call. The CDR3 is made up of 16 amino acids. CDR1 and CDR2 from the germline V gene are MNHEY and SVGAGI. Trimming left V 0 bases short and J 0 bases short, with 11 bases between. CDR3: CASSYSRSGMNTEAFF. The CDR3 nucleotides are TGTGCCAGCAGTTACTCGAGATCCGGTATGAACACTGAAGCTTTCTTT.

The CDR3 spells CSVADLDRMNTEAFF. The CDR3 DNA sequence: TGCAGCGTTGCAGATCTTGACAGAATGAACACTGAAGCTTTCTTT. The chain is built from TRBV29-1 and TRBJ1-1, with D possibly matching TRBD1 (5 bases). CDR3 length: 15 residues. V was pared by 4 bases and J by 0 bases, with 15 bases between. In germline, CDR1 is SQVTM, CDR2 ANQGSEA.

This chain connects TRBV29-1 to TRBJ1-4; TRBD1 is a possible D gene (6 bases). The CDR3 runs 14 residues. Looked up from germline, CDR1 is SQVTM and CDR2 is ANQGSEA. Trimming pared 5 bases from V and 3 bases from J, leaving 13 bases between. CDR3 sequence: CSVLKGGPNEKLFF. The DNA for the CDR3 is TGCAGCGTTCTGAAAGGGGGGCCTAATGAAAAACTGTTTTTT.

The chain carries TRBV10-3 and TRBJ1-5; D ambiguous. Trimming took 3 bases from V and 7 from J, leaving 10 bases between them. CDR1 and CDR2 from the germline V gene are ENHRY and SYGVKD. The CDR3 length is 13 residues. The DNA of the CDR3 is TGTGCCATCAGTGATGGGGTGTGGCAGCCCCAGCATTTT. It is translated as CAISDGVWQPQHF.

V gene TRBV14 combines with J gene TRBJ2-1; 11 bases are a match to TRBD2. Germline-derived CDR1 and CDR2 are SGHDN and FVKESK. J lost 2 bases, V lost 3 bases, and 3 bases had no gene match. The CDR3 runs to 16 residues. CDR3 nucleotide sequence: TGTGCCAGCAGCCAGATAGCGGGAGGGACCTACAATGAGCAGTTCTTC. Amino acid sequence: CASSQIAGGTYNEQFF.

The gene calls are TRBV30 and TRBJ2-5; 9 bases are a match to TRBD2. The CDR3 loop spans 14 amino acids. Germline CDR1 and CDR2: GTSNPN and SVGIG (reference sequence). Trimming at V came to 7 bases and at J to 5 bases, leaving 11 bases not matched to a gene. The CDR3 DNA is TGTGCCTTGGAGGGCCTAGCGGGGTGGGAGACCCAGTACTTC. It yields the protein CALEGLAGWETQYF. Full variable domain (rest looked up from reference TRBV30 and TRBJ2-5): SQTIHQWPATLVQPVGSPLSLECTVEGTSNPNLYWYRQAAGRGLQLLFYSVGIGQISSEVPQNLSASRPQDRQFILSSKKLLLSDSGFYLCALEGLAGWETQYFGPGTRLLVL.

In this sample, this clone turned up once. The J gene is TRBJ2-2, the V gene TRBV5-6; 10 bases fit TRBD2. V gave up 3 bases and J gave up 6 bases; unmatched junction bases: 11. Germline loops: CDR1 SGHDT, CDR2 YYEEEE. This CDR3 spans 17 amino acids. CDR3 nucleotides: TGTGCCAGCAGCTCGGCCGGGACTAGCGTTTATGCCGGGGAGCTGTTTTTT. Encoded protein: CASSSAGTSVYAGELFF.

The chain couples TRBV2 to TRBJ1-6; 9 bases are a match to TRBD1. CDR1 is SNHLY and CDR2 is FYNNEI in the germline V gene. J was trimmed by 13 bases and V by 7 bases; bases with no gene match: 2. The CDR3 is 11 residues long. In DNA, the CDR3 is TGTGCCAGCACGACAGGGGGGCCCCTCCACTTT. This encodes CASTTGGPLHF.